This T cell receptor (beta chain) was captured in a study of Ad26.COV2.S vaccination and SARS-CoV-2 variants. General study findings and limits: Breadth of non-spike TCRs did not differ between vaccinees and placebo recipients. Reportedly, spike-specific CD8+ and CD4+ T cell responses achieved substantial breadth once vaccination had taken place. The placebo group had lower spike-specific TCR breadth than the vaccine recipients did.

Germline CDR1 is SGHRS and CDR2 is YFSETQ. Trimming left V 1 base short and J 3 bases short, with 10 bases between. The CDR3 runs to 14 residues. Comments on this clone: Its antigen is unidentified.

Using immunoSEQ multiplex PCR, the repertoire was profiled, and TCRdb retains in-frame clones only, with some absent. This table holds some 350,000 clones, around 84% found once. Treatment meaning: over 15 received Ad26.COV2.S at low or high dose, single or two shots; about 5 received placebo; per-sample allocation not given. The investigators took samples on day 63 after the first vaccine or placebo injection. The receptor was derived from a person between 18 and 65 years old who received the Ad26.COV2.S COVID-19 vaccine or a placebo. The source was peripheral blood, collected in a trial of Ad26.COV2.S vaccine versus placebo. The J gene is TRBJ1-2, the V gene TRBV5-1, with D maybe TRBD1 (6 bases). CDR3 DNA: TGCGCCAGCAGCTTGTGGGACACAGACTATGGCTACACCTTC. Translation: CASSLWDTDYGYTF.